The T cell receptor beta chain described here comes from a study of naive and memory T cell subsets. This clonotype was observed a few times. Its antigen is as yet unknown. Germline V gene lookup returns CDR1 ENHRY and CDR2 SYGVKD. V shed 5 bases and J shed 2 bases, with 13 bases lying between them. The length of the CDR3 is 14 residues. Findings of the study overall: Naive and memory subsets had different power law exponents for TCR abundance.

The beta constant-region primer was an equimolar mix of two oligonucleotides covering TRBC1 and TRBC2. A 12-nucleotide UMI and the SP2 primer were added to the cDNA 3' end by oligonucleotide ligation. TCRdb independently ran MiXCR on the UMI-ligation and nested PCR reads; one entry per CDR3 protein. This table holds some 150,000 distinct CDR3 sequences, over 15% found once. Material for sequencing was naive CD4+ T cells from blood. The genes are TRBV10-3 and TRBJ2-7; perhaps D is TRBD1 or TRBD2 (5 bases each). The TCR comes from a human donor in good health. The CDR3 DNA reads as TGTGCCATCAGTACCGGGACCGACACCTACGAGCAGTACTTC. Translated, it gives CAISTGTDTYEQYF.